These 13 T cell receptor beta chains were all obtained from the same sample, sequenced in a study of cytomegalovirus exposure and HLA in healthy donors. The PCR employed 60 Vbeta primers together with 13 Jbeta primers. Produced via immunoSEQ multiplex PCR; TCRdb's table is partial and in-frame only. The sample yields 85,000 to 110,000 clones, around 66% seen once. The specimen was PBMCs. Receptors were obtained from a woman in her forties or fifties in good health and CMV-seronegative.

This chain joins TRBV7-9 and TRBJ2-7; D is possibly TRBD2 (6 bases). Trimming took 5 bases from V and 6 from J, leaving 17 bases between them. This CDR3 contains 14 residues. From germline, CDR1 is SEHNR and CDR2 FQNEAQ (reference sequence). CDR3 in amino acids: CASSPGGPIAEQYF. CDR3 nucleotide sequence: TGTGCCAGCAGCCCCGGAGGGCCGATAGCCGAGCAGTACTTC.

The gene calls are TRBV28 and TRBJ2-7; D remains ambiguous. The CDR3 totals 13 residues. Trimming removed 3 bases at V and 6 bases at J, with 12 bases between. Germline lookup yields CDR1 MDHEN and CDR2 SYDVKM. The CDR3 DNA reads TGTGCCAGCAGTTTGCATACAGTGGCCGAGCAGTACTTC. Encoded protein: CASSLHTVAEQYF.

The V call is TRBV5-1, the J call TRBJ2-1; no clear D gene. This CDR3 spans 15 amino acids. Germline CDR1 SGHRS, CDR2 YFSETQ. V dropped 4 bases and J dropped 0 bases, with 11 bases sitting between them. CDR3 region: CASSPQPGSYNEQFF. CDR3 DNA: TGCGCCAGCAGCCCACAGCCCGGCTCCTACAATGAGCAGTTCTTC.

The genes are TRBV10-1 and TRBJ2-1; D gene ambiguous. The germline CDR1 and CDR2 sequences are WNHNN and SYGVQD (reference sequence). V lost 4 bases, J lost 1 base, and 2 bases lay in between. This CDR3 has 12 residues. The CDR3 reads CASSVSYNEQFF. The CDR3 DNA is TGCGCCAGCAGTGTATCCTACAATGAGCAGTTCTTC.

The V call is TRBV7-2, the J call TRBJ2-3; possible D gene TRBD2, 6 bases. The CDR3 is 16 amino acids. Germline V CDR1 and CDR2: SGHTA, FQGNSA. V was shortened by 1 base and J by 1 base, with 12 bases between the two germline ends. This CDR3 reads CASSLVLSSGTDTQYF. The CDR3 coding sequence is TGTGCCAGCAGCTTAGTTTTGTCTAGCGGCACAGATACGCAGTATTTT.

V usage is TRBV7-2 and J usage is TRBJ2-3; 7 nucleotides agree with TRBD2. Trimming took 1 base from V and 7 from J; bases not matched to a gene: 5. This CDR3 is built from 14 residues. CDR1 is SGHTA and CDR2 is FQGNSA in the germline V gene. CDR3 region: CASSLDAGVYTQYF. CDR3 nucleotide sequence: TGTGCCAGCAGCTTAGACGCGGGAGTATATACGCAGTATTTT. Using reference TRBV7-2 and TRBJ2-3 for the parts outside the CDR3, the full variable domain is GAGVSQSPSNKVTEKGKDVELRCDPISGHTALYWYRQSLGQGLEFLIYFQGNSAPDKSGLPSDRFSAERTGGSVSTLTIQRTQQEDSAVYLCASSLDAGVYTQYFGPGTRLTVL.

The CDR3 reads CASALYPGSNQPQHF. CDR3 sequence (DNA): TGTGCCAGCGCCCTTTATCCGGGTAGCAATCAGCCCCAGCATTTT. This chain links TRBV27 with TRBJ1-5; D unclear. Trimming shortened V by 8 bases and J by 0 bases, and 14 bases separated the two germline ends. Germline CDR1 and CDR2: MNHEY and SMNVEV (reference sequence). This CDR3 spans 15 amino acids.

The chain combines TRBV7-2 with TRBJ2-7; 15 nucleotides match TRBD2. With 3 bases clipped from V and 6 bases from J, the junction kept 6 bases outside the gene matches. Germline V gene lookup returns CDR1 SGHTA and CDR2 FQGNSA. CDR3 length equals 16 residues. The CDR3 sequence is CASSFGTSGRKVEQYF. The DNA of the CDR3 is TGTGCCAGCAGCTTCGGGACTAGCGGGAGGAAGGTCGAGCAGTACTTC.

Notes on this clone: At the DNA level, this CDR3 is encoded by other sequences in the same sample as well. The J gene is TRBJ2-5, the V gene TRBV2, with TRBD1 identical over 7 bases. In germline, CDR1 is SNHLY, CDR2 FYNNEI. The CDR3 has 13 residues. Losses at the gene ends were 8 bases for V and 1 base for J; bases not matched to a gene: 4. CDR3: CASSRGTQETQYF. The CDR3 bases are TGTGCCAGCTCCAGGGGGACCCAAGAGACCCAGTACTTC.

The J gene is TRBJ2-1, the V gene TRBV2, with 9 nucleotides matching TRBD2. From germline, CDR1 is SNHLY and CDR2 FYNNEI. There are 14 residues in the CDR3. V trimming: 7 bases; J trimming: 0 bases; junction bases outside the gene matches: 1. CDR3 in amino acids: CASNSGSSYNEQFF. Here the CDR3 DNA reads TGTGCCAGCAATAGCGGGAGCTCCTACAATGAGCAGTTCTTC.

The rearrangement joins TRBV19 to TRBJ2-1; 7 bases are shared with TRBD1. V lost 4 bases to trimming and J lost 6 bases; unmatched junction nucleotides: 15. CDR3 size: 17 residues. CDR1 and CDR2 from the germline V gene are LNHDA and SQIVND (reference sequence). The CDR3 DNA follows: TGTGCCAGTAGTACCAGGACAGGTCAGGAGAGGAGCAATGAGCAGTTCTTC. This codes for CASSTRTGQERSNEQFF. Based on the CDR3 plus reference TRBV19 and TRBJ2-1, the full variable domain is DGGITQSPKYLFRKEGQNVTLSCEQNLNHDAMYWYRQDPGQGLRLIYYSQIVNDFQKGDIAEGYSVSREKKESFPLTVTSAQKNPTAFYLCASSTRTGQERSNEQFFGPGTRLTVL.

This rearrangement joins TRBV5-1 to TRBJ2-1, with 10 bases fitting TRBD2. Germline V gives CDR1 SGHRS, CDR2 YFSETQ. The CDR3 has 15 amino acids. V shed 4 bases, J shed 0 bases, and the junction held 1 base outside the gene matches. CDR3 amino acids: CASSRTSGSYNEQFF. The DNA of the CDR3 is TGCGCCAGCAGCAGGACTAGCGGCTCCTACAATGAGCAGTTCTTC.

This chain joins TRBV5-1 and TRBJ2-1; TRBD1 matches 9 bases. The J segment lost 5 bases and the V segment lost 4 bases, leaving 7 bases of the junction unmatched. This CDR3 comprises 15 residues. CDR1 SGHRS and CDR2 YFSETQ come from the germline V gene. CDR3 residues: CASSAGTGTDNEQFF. The CDR3 region has the DNA TGCGCCAGCAGCGCCGGGACAGGGACCGACAATGAGCAGTTCTTC.